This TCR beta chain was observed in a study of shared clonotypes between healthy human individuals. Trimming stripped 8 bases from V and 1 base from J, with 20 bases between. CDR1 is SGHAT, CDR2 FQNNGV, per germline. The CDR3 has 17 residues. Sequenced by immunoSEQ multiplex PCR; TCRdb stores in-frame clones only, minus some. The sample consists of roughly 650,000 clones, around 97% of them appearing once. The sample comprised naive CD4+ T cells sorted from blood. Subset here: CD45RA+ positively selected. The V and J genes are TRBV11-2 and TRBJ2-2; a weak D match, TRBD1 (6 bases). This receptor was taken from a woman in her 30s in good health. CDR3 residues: CASRFKGGLENTGELFF. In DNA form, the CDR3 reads TGTGCCAGCCGGTTCAAAGGGGGTCTGGAGAACACCGGGGAGCTGTTTTTT.